This T cell receptor (beta chain) was sequenced during a study of cytomegalovirus exposure and HLA in healthy donors. Study overall: The 130 or so validation repertoires, a later analysis reported, used the same platform as the roughly 660 repertoires from the first cohort. Study-wide results and limits: Overall, about 160 TCR beta chains were annotated as cytomegalovirus-associated. Confirmation was obtained in vitro that a few CMV-associated chains are specific for CMV antigens. With high specificity and sensitivity, the classifier reportedly diagnosed cytomegalovirus status.

Clones were sequenced by immunoSEQ multiplex PCR, and TCRdb holds only the in-frame ones, with some missing. This sample carries under 200,000 clones, 89% of them seen once, and the ten largest clones take 3.5% to 4.5%. Remarks on this clone: As yet, its antigen is unknown.

This CDR3 has 16 amino acids. Trimming took 0 bases from V and 5 from J; bases not matched to a gene: 5. Germline CDR1 and CDR2: SGHRS and YFSETQ. The sequenced sample was PBMCs. This sequence was found in a man younger than 30 in good health and CMV-seropositive. The chain uses TRBV5-1 and TRBJ2-5, with 12 bases fitting TRBD2. CDR3 coding DNA: TGCGCCAGCAGCTTGGGACTAGCGGGAGAATGGGAGACCCAGTACTTC. It encodes CASSLGLAGEWETQYF. The complete variable domain, with remaining parts taken from reference TRBV5-1 and TRBJ2-5, reads KAGVTQTPRYLIKTRGQQVTLSCSPISGHRSVSWYQQTPGQGLQFLFEYFSETQRNKGNFPGRFSGRQFSNSRSEMNVSTLELGDSALYLCASSLGLAGEWETQYFGPGTRLLVL.